The 19 T cell receptor beta chains listed next were all sequenced from one sample in a study of cytomegalovirus exposure and HLA in healthy donors. Vbeta (60) and Jbeta (13) primers were used in the PCR. Only in-frame clones appear in the TCRdb table, and some are missing; sequencing was by immunoSEQ multiplex PCR. The sample holds some 160,000 clones, about 85% seen once. Material for sequencing was PBMCs. These receptors were collected from a male donor in good health and CMV-seropositive.

The chain is built from TRBV2 and TRBJ2-7; D is uncertain. The V and J ends lost 1 base and 0 bases respectively, with 7 bases between them. This CDR3 is 14 amino acids long. CDR1 is SNHLY and CDR2 is FYNNEI in the germline V gene. CDR3 sequence reads: CASSEGASSYEQYF. The CDR3 region has the DNA TGTGCCAGCAGTGAAGGGGCTTCCTCCTACGAGCAGTACTTC.

This clone was detected only once. This rearrangement joins TRBV4-3 to TRBJ2-1; 8 bases line up with TRBD2. V dropped 0 bases and J dropped 15; count of bases not matched to a gene: 10. Germline-derived CDR1 and CDR2 are LGHNA and YSLEER. This CDR3 region has 14 residues. The CDR3 reads CASSQDRGAGGPFF. In nucleotides, the CDR3 is TGCGCCAGCAGCCAAGATCGGGGTGCGGGAGGCCCGTTCTTC.

The chain combines TRBV11-3 with TRBJ2-3; 11 bases align to TRBD2. The CDR3 is 17 amino acids. V shed 3 bases, J shed 4 bases, and the junction held 9 bases outside the gene matches. Germline loops: CDR1 SGHNT, CDR2 YENEEA. The DNA of the CDR3 is TGTGCCAGCAGCTTGAGAGGGACTAGCGGAAGGGCAGATACGCAGTATTTT. This codes for CASSLRGTSGRADTQYF. Using reference TRBV11-3 and TRBJ2-3 for the parts outside the CDR3, the full variable domain is EAGVVQSPRYKIIEKKQPVAFWCNPISGHNTLYWYLQNLGQGPELLIRYENEEAVDDSQLPKDRFSAERLKGVDSTLKIQPAELGDSAVYLCASSLRGTSGRADTQYFGPGTRLTVL.

This clone came up a few times. The gene calls are TRBV25-1 and TRBJ2-7; the match to TRBD2 covers 7 bases. The CDR3 has 15 amino acids. CDR1 is MGHDK, CDR2 SYGVNS, per germline. V lost 4 bases, J lost 5 bases, and 11 bases stayed unmatched. The chain's CDR3 is CASSVITGGDHEQYF. The CDR3 coding sequence is TGTGCCAGCAGTGTTATAACGGGAGGAGACCACGAGCAGTACTTC.

The chain employs TRBV29-1 and TRBJ1-2; D gene ambiguous. Germline V gives CDR1 SQVTM, CDR2 ANQGSEA. Trimming removed 5 bases from V and 8 bases from J, with 6 bases in between. There are 9 residues in the CDR3. The CDR3 loop is CSVRPGYTF. The CDR3, as DNA: TGCAGCGTTCGTCCGGGCTACACCTTC.

V and J are TRBV7-2 and TRBJ2-7; TRBD1 matches at 7 bases. Germline lookup yields CDR1 SGHTA and CDR2 FQGNSA. The CDR3 totals 16 residues. Unmatched junction bases numbered 12, after V lost 5 bases and J lost 2 bases. The CDR3 coding sequence is TGTGCCAGCAGCACTCAACAGGGGTCAACCCCCTACGAGCAGTACTTC. As protein: CASSTQQGSTPYEQYF.

The V call is TRBV29-1, the J call TRBJ2-3; D call uncertain. The V and J ends lost 7 bases and 2 bases respectively, with 10 bases between them. The CDR3 consists of 12 residues. CDR1 is SQVTM, CDR2 ANQGSEA, per germline. The CDR3 region is CSASENTDTQYF. The CDR3, as DNA: TGCAGCGCCTCGGAGAACACAGATACGCAGTATTTT.

The V and J genes are TRBV19 and TRBJ2-1; the D gene is possibly TRBD2 (6 bases). CDR3 length: 12 residues. Between the trimmed V and J ends, which lost 6 bases and 9 bases, there was a span of 12 bases. The germline CDR1 and CDR2 sequences are LNHDA and SQIVND (reference sequence). CDR3 sequence: CASSQTRGEQFF. The CDR3 region has the DNA TGTGCCAGTAGCCAGACTAGAGGTGAGCAGTTCTTC.

In its sample, this clone was seen a few times. J is TRBJ1-5 and V is TRBV10-3; 8 bases map to TRBD1. The CDR3 is made up of 13 amino acids. The germline CDR1 and CDR2 sequences are ENHRY and SYGVKD. J gave up 7 bases and V 11 bases, and 10 bases lay outside the gene matches. As DNA, the CDR3 is TGTGCCGCAACGGACAGGGAGGAACAGCCCCAGCATTTT. It specifies CAATDREEQPQHF.

This clone was recorded only once. CDR3 sequence: CASSLGGGGGSNQPQHF. The CDR3 DNA sequence: TGTGCCAGCAGCTTAGGCGGGGGGGGTGGTAGCAATCAGCCCCAGCATTTT. The chain recombines TRBV13 with TRBJ1-5; TRBD1 is a possible D gene (5 bases). The CDR3 is 17 residues long. The germline V and J ends were trimmed by 0 bases and 0 bases, with 12 bases remaining between them. Per the germline V gene, CDR1 is PRHDT and CDR2 is FYEKMQ (reference sequence).

A few counts support this clone. The chain has TRBV9 and TRBJ2-5, with TRBD1 as a possible D gene (5 bases). Germline assignment: CDR1 SGDLS and CDR2 YYNGEE. Trimming cost V 4 bases and J 4 bases, with 8 bases left between them. CDR3 length equals 12 residues. This CDR3 reads CASSSRGETQYF. CDR3 bases: TGTGCCAGCAGCTCTAGGGGAGAGACCCAGTACTTC.

The chain links TRBV5-6 to TRBJ1-2; the match to TRBD1 covers 8 bases. From germline, CDR1 is SGHDT and CDR2 YYEEEE. After removal of 0 bases from V and 6 bases from J, the junction contained 4 bases not matched to a gene. The CDR3 has 14 amino acids. This CDR3 reads CASSLGTGTDGYTF. CDR3 DNA sequence: TGTGCCAGCAGCTTGGGGACAGGGACAGATGGCTACACCTTC.

The chain is built from TRBV7-9 and TRBJ1-3; 7 bases are a match to TRBD1. The germline gives CDR1 SEHNR, CDR2 FQNEAQ (reference sequence). The CDR3 has 17 amino acids. J gave up 3 bases and V 5 bases, and 13 bases lay outside the gene matches. The CDR3 DNA reads as TGTGCCAGCAGCCCATCCCTTGGGACAGACGGTGGAAACACCATATATTTT. It is translated as CASSPSLGTDGGNTIYF. Full variable domain (rest looked up from reference TRBV7-9 and TRBJ1-3): DTGVSQNPRHKITKRGQNVTFRCDPISEHNRLYWYRQTLGQGPEFLTYFQNEAQLEKSRLLSDRFSAERPKGSFSTLEIQRTEQGDSAMYLCASSPSLGTDGGNTIYFGEGSWLTVV.

The chain employs TRBV19 and TRBJ1-5; D is possibly TRBD1 (5 bases). Per germline, CDR1 LNHDA and CDR2 SQIVND (reference sequence). Trimming stripped 3 bases from V and 6 bases from J, with 15 bases between. CDR3 length: 15 amino acids. Written as DNA, the CDR3 is TGTGCCAGTAGTATTTTTCCAGGGAACGGTCAGCCCCAGCATTTT. Encoded protein: CASSIFPGNGQPQHF.

The rearrangement joins TRBV27 to TRBJ2-5; 7 bases align to TRBD1. CDR1 and CDR2 (germline): MNHEY, SMNVEV (reference sequence). The CDR3 extends over 14 amino acids. V trimming: 7 bases; J trimming: 3 bases; junction bases outside the gene matches: 8. CDR3 protein: CASKRQGREETQYF. DNA of the CDR3: TGTGCCAGCAAGCGACAGGGAAGAGAAGAGACCCAGTACTTC.

V and J are TRBV4-3 and TRBJ1-5; 7 bases align to TRBD1. The trim removed 1 base at V and 6 bases at J, leaving 6 bases unmatched. The CDR3 loop spans 15 amino acids. Germline CDR1 LGHNA, CDR2 YSLEER. As DNA, the CDR3 is TGCGCCAGCAGCCAAGGACAGGGTCAGGGTCAGCCCCAGCATTTT. This encodes CASSQGQGQGQPQHF.

The chain couples TRBV28 to TRBJ1-3, with 7 bases matching TRBD1. The CDR3 length is 15 residues. The trim removed 6 bases at V and 1 base at J, leaving 6 bases unmatched. The V gene's germline CDR1 is MDHEN and CDR2 SYDVKM. The CDR3 nucleotides read TGTGCCAGCAGAAGACAGGGTGTATCTGGAAACACCATATATTTT. This sequence encodes CASRRQGVSGNTIYF.

V usage is TRBV28 and J usage is TRBJ1-6, with D tentatively TRBD1 (5 bases). Germline V gene data show CDR1 as MDHEN and CDR2 as SYDVKM. The CDR3 has 16 residues. Between the trimmed V and J ends, which lost 2 bases and 7 bases, there was a span of 15 bases. CDR3 DNA: TGTGCCAGCAGTTTAACTCAGCCAGCAGGGAATTCACCCCTCCACTTT. It is translated as CASSLTQPAGNSPLHF.

The rearrangement uses TRBV29-1 and TRBJ1-2; 9 bases fit TRBD1. CDR1 and CDR2 (germline): SQVTM, ANQGSEA. The trim removed 4 bases at V and 6 bases at J, leaving 15 bases unmatched. The CDR3 covers 16 residues. The CDR3 region is CSVGAHSGQGNNGYTF. The CDR3 coding sequence is TGCAGCGTTGGAGCGCATTCGGGACAGGGAAACAATGGCTACACCTTC.